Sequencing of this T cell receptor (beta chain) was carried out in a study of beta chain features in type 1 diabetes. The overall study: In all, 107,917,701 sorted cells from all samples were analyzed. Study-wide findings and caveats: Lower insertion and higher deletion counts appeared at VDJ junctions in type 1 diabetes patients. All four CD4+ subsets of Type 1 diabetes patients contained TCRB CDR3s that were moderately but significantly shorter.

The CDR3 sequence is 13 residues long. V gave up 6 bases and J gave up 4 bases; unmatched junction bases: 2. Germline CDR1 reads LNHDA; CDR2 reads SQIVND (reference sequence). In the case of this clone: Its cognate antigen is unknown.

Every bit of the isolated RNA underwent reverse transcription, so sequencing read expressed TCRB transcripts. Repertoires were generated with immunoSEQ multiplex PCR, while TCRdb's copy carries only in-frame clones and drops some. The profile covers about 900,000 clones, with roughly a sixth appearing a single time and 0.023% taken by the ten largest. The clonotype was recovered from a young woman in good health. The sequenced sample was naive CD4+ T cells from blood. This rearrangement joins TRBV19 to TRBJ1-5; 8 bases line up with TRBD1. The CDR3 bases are TGTGCCAGTAGGGGACAGGCAAATCAGCCCCAGCATTTT. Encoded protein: CASRGQANQPQHF.